The 4 T cell receptor beta chains given below trace back to one sample, sequenced in a study of CD8+ T cells in alopecia areata. Punch biopsies of lesional scalp, plus peripheral blood, were taken from alopecia areata patients. The sequencing template was cDNA reverse transcribed from extracted RNA. This table comes from immunoSEQ multiplex PCR, and its TCRdb copy is limited to in-frame clones, with some not included. The sample carries roughly 14,000 clones, 55% to 60% recorded once. Sample: skin, taken at week 0. Receptors were obtained from a human donor with alopecia areata.

The chain has TRBV27 and TRBJ2-7, with a tentative D call TRBD1 (5 bases). The CDR3 spans 16 residues. Per the germline V gene, CDR1 is MNHEY and CDR2 is SMNVEV (reference sequence). V was cut by 2 bases and J by 0 bases, with 14 bases left in between. The CDR3 loop is CASSLRADSASYEQYF. The CDR3 nucleotides read TGTGCCAGCAGTTTACGGGCTGACAGTGCCTCCTACGAGCAGTACTTC.

The chain carries TRBV19 and TRBJ2-3; tentatively, D is TRBD2 (5 bases). V lost 9 bases and J lost 1, with 8 bases in between. This CDR3 contains 12 residues. In germline, CDR1 is LNHDA, CDR2 SQIVND (reference sequence). The CDR3 DNA reads TGTGCCAGCGGGGTCCGCACAGATACGCAGTATTTT. This gives the protein CASGVRTDTQYF. Using reference TRBV19 and TRBJ2-3 for the parts outside the CDR3, the full variable domain is DGGITQSPKYLFRKEGQNVTLSCEQNLNHDAMYWYRQDPGQGLRLIYYSQIVNDFQKGDIAEGYSVSREKKESFPLTVTSAQKNPTAFYLCASGVRTDTQYFGPGTRLTVL.

The chain carries TRBV5-4 and TRBJ2-7; D gene uncertain. The CDR3 length is 14 residues. Trimming pared 4 bases from V and 3 bases from J, leaving 14 bases between. Per germline, CDR1 SGHNT and CDR2 YYREEE (reference sequence). CDR3 sequence reads: CASSPEPDLYEQYF. In DNA form, the CDR3 reads TGTGCCAGCAGCCCAGAACCAGATCTCTACGAGCAGTACTTC.

The CDR3: CASSLGRGLINYGYTF. The CDR3 bases are TGTGCCAGCAGTTTAGGGCGGGGACTGATCAACTATGGCTACACCTTC. The J gene is TRBJ1-2, the V gene TRBV28; the D gene is possibly TRBD1 (5 bases). Looked up from germline, CDR1 is MDHEN and CDR2 is SYDVKM. The CDR3 sequence is 16 residues long. With 2 bases removed from V and 2 bases from J, the gap between germline ends came to 15 bases.